This T cell receptor beta chain was obtained from a study of control samples from healthy donors and cancer patients. This clone has a single count. The V and J ends lost 4 bases and 8 bases, in that order; junction bases with no gene match: 13. This CDR3 has 16 amino acids. Germline V CDR1 and CDR2: LGHDT, YNNKEL (reference sequence). The protocol was immunoSEQ multiplex PCR, while the TCRdb copy is restricted to in-frame clones and leaves out a portion. The sample lists about 150,000 clones, around 94% occurring once. The specimen sequenced was blood. This rearrangement joins TRBV3-1 (or the pseudogene TRBV3-2) to TRBJ2-1; 8 bases align to TRBD2. The TCR was taken from a woman younger than 30 in good health. The CDR3 DNA reads TGTGCCAGCAGCCCAGACCGGGGGGGCCTTCTCGATGAGCAGTTCTTC. Its protein is CASSPDRGGLLDEQFF.